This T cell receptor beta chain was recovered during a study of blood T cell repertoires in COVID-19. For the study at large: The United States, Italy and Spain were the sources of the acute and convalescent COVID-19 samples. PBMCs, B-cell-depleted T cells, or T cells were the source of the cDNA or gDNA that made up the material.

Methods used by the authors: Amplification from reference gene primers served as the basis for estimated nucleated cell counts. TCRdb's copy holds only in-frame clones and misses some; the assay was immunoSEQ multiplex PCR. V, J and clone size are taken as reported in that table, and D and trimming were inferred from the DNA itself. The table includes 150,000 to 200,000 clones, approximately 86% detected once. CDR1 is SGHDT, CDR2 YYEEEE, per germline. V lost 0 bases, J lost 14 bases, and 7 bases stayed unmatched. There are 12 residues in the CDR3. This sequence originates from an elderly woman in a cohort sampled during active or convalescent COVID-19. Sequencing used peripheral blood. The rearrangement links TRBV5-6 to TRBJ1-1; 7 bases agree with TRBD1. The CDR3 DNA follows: TGTGCCAGCAGCTTGGTTGGACAGGATAGATTCTTT. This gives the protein CASSLVGQDRFF.